This is a list of T cell receptor beta chains from one sample in a study of T cell repertoires in cytomegalovirus infection. TCRdb passed the reads through MiXCR, listing each CDR3 protein once. Here the sample spans approximately 190,000 distinct CDR3 sequences, approximately 28% being singletons. Sequencing input: PBMCs. Receptors were obtained from a human donor in good health (CMV status not recorded). Some clones in this sample may be carry-over from other donors' samples. Each CDR3 is given with its conserved first and last residue. Fields, in order: V gene, CDR3 length, J gene, D gene, clone size, CDR3 DNA, CDR3 protein. The D gene is left open where the match is weak. Expanded clones get a size class; other rows say once, few or many, or leave the size out.

>TRBV13|14|TRBJ2-5|TRBD1|-
TGTGCCAGCAGCCTTCGGACAGGGATGGAGACCCAGTACTTC
CASSLRTGMETQYF
>TRBV5-1|14|TRBJ1-1|TRBD1|-
TGCGCCAGCAGTCCCCAGGGGGCGCGAACTGAAGCTTTCTTT
CASSPQGARTEAFF
>TRBV6-5|14|TRBJ2-7|-|-
TGTGCCAGCAGCCCGGTCCTCCGATATTACGAGCAGTACTTC
CASSPVLRYYEQYF
>TRBV5-6|16|TRBJ2-2|TRBD2|few
TGTGCCAGCAGCTTCTCGCGGGGGGGCCTTACCGGGGAGCTGTTTTTT
CASSFSRGGLTGELFF
>TRBV29-1|13|TRBJ2-3|TRBD2|many
TGCAGCGTTGGTGGGACTAGGTCGCATACGCAGTATTTT
CSVGGTRSHTQYF
>TRBV10-3|17|TRBJ2-3|-|few
TGTGCCATCAGTGAGTCGATCGGGGGAACTAGCACAGATACGCAGTATTTT
CAISESIGGTSTDTQYF
>TRBV19|14|TRBJ1-1|-|-
TGTGCCAGTAGTATCGGACTCCCTGGGGCTGAAGCTTTCTTT
CASSIGLPGAEAFF
>TRBV2|13|TRBJ2-7|TRBD1|few
TGTGCCAGCAATCCCGACAGGGCTGGCGAGCAGTACTTC
CASNPDRAGEQYF
>TRBV2|15|TRBJ1-6|-|-
TGTGCCAGCAGTGAAGCCGCGGGGGGGAATTCACCCCTCCACTTT
CASSEAAGGNSPLHF
>TRBV7-2|15|TRBJ1-4|-|many
TGTGCCAGCAGCCAGAATCATGGGACCGGCGGAAAACTGTTTTTT
CASSQNHGTGGKLFF
>TRBV12-5|15|TRBJ1-3|-|-
TGTGCTAGTGGTACAGACGGGACCTCTGGAAACACCATATATTTT
CASGTDGTSGNTIYF
>TRBV7-6|17|TRBJ1-2|-|-
TGTGCCAGCAGCTTAAAAGCAGACAGCCCACCAGGTGATGGCTACACCTTC
CASSLKADSPPGDGYTF
>TRBV7-2|15|TRBJ1-2|-|many
TGTGCCAGCAGCCTTTCCCCAGCGACTAGTTCTGGCTACACCTTC
CASSLSPATSSGYTF
>TRBV2|15|TRBJ1-1|-|-
TGTGCCAGCAGTTACCCCGGGATGGATTCCACTGAAGCTTTCTTT
CASSYPGMDSTEAFF
>TRBV5-4|16|TRBJ2-3|TRBD1|-
TGTGCCAGCACCCCGCGAGCAACAGGGGGCGCAGATACGCAGTATTTT
CASTPRATGGADTQYF
>TRBV11-2|13|TRBJ2-3|TRBD2|-
TGTGCCAGCAGCCCGGGACTAGCACGTCCAGGGTATTTT
CASSPGLARPGYF
>TRBV6-2/TRBV6-3|13|TRBJ2-1|-|-
TGTGCCAGCAGTTTGGCTGGGAGCGGTGAGCAGTTCTTC
CASSLAGSGEQFF
>TRBV4-3|16|TRBJ2-5|TRBD2|-
TGCGCCAGCAGCCAAGTGGGTAGCGGGGACCAAGAGACCCAGTACTTC
CASSQVGSGDQETQYF
>TRBV5-1|16|TRBJ1-1|TRBD1|-
TGCGCCAGCAGCTTGGTTGGGGGACAGGGATATACTGAAGCTTTCTTT
CASSLVGGQGYTEAFF
>TRBV12-3/TRBV12-4|13|TRBJ1-1|-|-
TGTGCCAGCAGTTTCACAGGGACTGCCGAAGCTTTCTTT
CASSFTGTAEAFF
>TRBV5-1|13|TRBJ2-1|-|-
TGCGCCAGCAGCCGACTAAGGGCGTATGAGCAGTTCTTC
CASSRLRAYEQFF
>TRBV7-2|12|TRBJ1-2|-|few
TGTGCCAGCAGCCGGGAAATCTATGGCTACACCTTC
CASSREIYGYTF
>TRBV7-9|10|TRBJ1-2|-|-
TGTGCCACCGGGGAGTATGGCTACACCTTC
CATGEYGYTF
>TRBV6-6|15|TRBJ2-2|-|few
TGTGCCAGCATTCGAGGGGAGGGGGAGCCCGGGGAGCTGTTTTTT
CASIRGEGEPGELFF
>TRBV7-3|17|TRBJ2-2|TRBD1|-
TGTGCCAGCAGCTTAGAAGGCAGGGGGTTTCGAACCGGGGAGCTGTTTTTT
CASSLEGRGFRTGELFF
>TRBV19|16|TRBJ2-1|TRBD2|few
TGTGCCAGTAGTTTACTTACTAGCGGCCGATACAATGAGCAGTTCTTC
CASSLLTSGRYNEQFF
>TRBV10-3|14|TRBJ1-2|-|-
TGTGCCATCAGTGCAGAAGGGGAATTGGGAGGCTACACCTTC
CAISAEGELGGYTF
>TRBV11-2|13|TRBJ2-5|-|few
TGTGCCAGCAGCCCAGTTGTCTTCGAGACCCAGTACTTC
CASSPVVFETQYF
>TRBV6-1|16|TRBJ1-2|TRBD1|many
TGTGCCAGCAGCCCCCCCCCGGGACAGGGGGTTGGTGGCTACACCTTC
CASSPPPGQGVGGYTF
>TRBV7-2|15|TRBJ1-2|TRBD1|many
TGTGCCAGCAGCTCTTACAGGGGAACTAACTATGGCTACACCTTC
CASSSYRGTNYGYTF
>TRBV20-1|14|TRBJ1-2|TRBD1|-
TGCAGTGCTTCCTACCCGGGACAGAACTATGGCTACACCTTC
CSASYPGQNYGYTF
>TRBV6-6|13|TRBJ2-4|-|-
TGTGCCAGCAGTTACAGGCGCGAGGACATTCAGTACTTC
CASSYRREDIQYF
>TRBV11-2|14|TRBJ2-7|-|few
TGTGCCAGCAGCCCCAGTGGGGCCTGGTACGAGCAGTACTTC
CASSPSGAWYEQYF
>TRBV19|16|TRBJ1-1|TRBD1|few
TGTGCCAGTAACTCAGGGGGGGGACGGATGAACACTGAAGCTTTCTTT
CASNSGGGRMNTEAFF
>TRBV7-9|13|TRBJ2-7|-|-
TGTGCCAGCAGCATGACGGGTTTACTCGAGCAGTACTTC
CASSMTGLLEQYF
>TRBV29-1|11|TRBJ1-1|TRBD1|-
TGCAGCGTTCGAGACGGACAGGGGGCTTTCTTT
CSVRDGQGAFF